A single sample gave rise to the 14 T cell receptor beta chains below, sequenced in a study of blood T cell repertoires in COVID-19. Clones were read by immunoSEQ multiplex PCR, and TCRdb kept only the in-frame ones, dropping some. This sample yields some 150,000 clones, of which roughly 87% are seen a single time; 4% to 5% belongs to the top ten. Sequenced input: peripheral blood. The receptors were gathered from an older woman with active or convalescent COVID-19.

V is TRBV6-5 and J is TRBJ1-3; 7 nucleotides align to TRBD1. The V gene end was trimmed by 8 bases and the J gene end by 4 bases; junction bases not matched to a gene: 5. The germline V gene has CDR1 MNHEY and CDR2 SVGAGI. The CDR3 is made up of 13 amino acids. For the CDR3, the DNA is TGTGCCAGCCTAACGGGACAGGGAAACACCATATATTTT. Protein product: CASLTGQGNTIYF.

The CDR3 DNA sequence: TGTGCCAGCAGCTCTCCGAATCAGCCCCAGCATTTT. Encoded protein: CASSSPNQPQHF. V usage is TRBV6-5 and J usage is TRBJ1-5; D remains unclear. This CDR3 is built from 12 residues. Germline V lookup: CDR1 MNHEY, CDR2 SVGAGI. Trimming left V 6 bases short and J 4 bases short, with 7 bases between.

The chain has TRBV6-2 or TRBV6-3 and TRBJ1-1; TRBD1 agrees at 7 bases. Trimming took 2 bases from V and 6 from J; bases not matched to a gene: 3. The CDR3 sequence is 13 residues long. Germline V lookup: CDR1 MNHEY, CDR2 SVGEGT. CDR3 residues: CASSYDRAPEAFF. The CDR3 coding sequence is TGTGCCAGCAGTTACGACAGGGCCCCTGAAGCTTTCTTT.

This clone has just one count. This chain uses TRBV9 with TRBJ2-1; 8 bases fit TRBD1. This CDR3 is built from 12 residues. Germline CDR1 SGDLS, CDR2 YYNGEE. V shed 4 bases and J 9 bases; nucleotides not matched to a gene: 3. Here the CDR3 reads CASSQDRVEQFF. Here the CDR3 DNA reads TGTGCCAGCAGCCAGGACAGGGTTGAGCAGTTCTTC. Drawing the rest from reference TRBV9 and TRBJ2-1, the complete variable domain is DSGVTQTPKHLITATGQRVTLRCSPRSGDLSVYWYQQSLDQGLQFLIQYYNGEERAKGNILERFSAQQFPDLHSELNLSSLELGDSALYFCASSQDRVEQFFGPGTRLTVL.

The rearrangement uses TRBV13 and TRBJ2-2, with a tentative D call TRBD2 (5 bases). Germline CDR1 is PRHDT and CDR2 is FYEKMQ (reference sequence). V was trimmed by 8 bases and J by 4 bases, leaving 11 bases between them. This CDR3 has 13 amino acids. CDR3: CASDTAGTGELFF. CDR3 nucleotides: TGTGCCAGCGATACCGCGGGCACCGGGGAGCTGTTTTTT.

As DNA, the CDR3 is TGTGCCACGTGTCCAGACAGGACAAGCTCCTACGAGCAGTACTTC. Translation gives CATCPDRTSSYEQYF. J is TRBJ2-7 and V is TRBV10-3; tentatively, D is TRBD1 (6 bases). V shed 10 bases and J shed 0 bases, with 19 bases lying between them. Germline CDR1 ENHRY, CDR2 SYGVKD. This CDR3 contains 15 residues.

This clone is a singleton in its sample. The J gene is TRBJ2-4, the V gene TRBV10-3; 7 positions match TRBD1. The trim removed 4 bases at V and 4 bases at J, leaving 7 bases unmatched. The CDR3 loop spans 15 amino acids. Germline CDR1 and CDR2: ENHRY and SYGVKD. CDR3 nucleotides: TGTGCCATCAGTGCAGGGGGACAGTCGAAAAACATTCAGTACTTC. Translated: CAISAGGQSKNIQYF.

This CDR3 reads CASSENRDGYTF. For the CDR3, the DNA is TGTGCCAGCAGTGAAAACAGGGACGGCTACACCTTC. This chain uses TRBV25-1 with TRBJ1-2; D is perhaps TRBD1 (6 bases). Trimming removed 2 bases at V and 8 bases at J, with 9 bases between. Per the germline V gene, CDR1 is MGHDK and CDR2 is SYGVNS. This CDR3 region has 12 residues.

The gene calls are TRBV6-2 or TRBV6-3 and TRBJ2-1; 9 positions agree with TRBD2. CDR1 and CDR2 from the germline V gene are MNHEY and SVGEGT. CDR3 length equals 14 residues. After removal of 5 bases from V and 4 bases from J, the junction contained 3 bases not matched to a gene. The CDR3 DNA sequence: TGTGCCAGCAGTCCGAGCGGGGGGTACAATGAGCAGTTCTTC. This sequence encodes CASSPSGGYNEQFF.

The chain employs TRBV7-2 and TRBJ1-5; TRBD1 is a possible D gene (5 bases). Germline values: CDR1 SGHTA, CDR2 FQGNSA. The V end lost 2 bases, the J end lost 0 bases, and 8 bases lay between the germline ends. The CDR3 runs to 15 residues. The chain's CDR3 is CASSLYRTSNQPQHF. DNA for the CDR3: TGTGCCAGCAGCTTATACAGGACTAGCAATCAGCCCCAGCATTTT.

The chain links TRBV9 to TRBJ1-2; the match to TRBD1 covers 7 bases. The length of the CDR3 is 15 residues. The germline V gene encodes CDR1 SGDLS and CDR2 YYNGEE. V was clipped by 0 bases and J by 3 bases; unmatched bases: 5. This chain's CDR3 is CASSVGDSPHYGYTF. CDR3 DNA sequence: TGTGCCAGCAGCGTAGGGGACAGCCCGCACTATGGCTACACCTTC. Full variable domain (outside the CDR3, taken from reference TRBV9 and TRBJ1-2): DSGVTQTPKHLITATGQRVTLRCSPRSGDLSVYWYQQSLDQGLQFLIQYYNGEERAKGNILERFSAQQFPDLHSELNLSSLELGDSALYFCASSVGDSPHYGYTFGSGTRLTVV.

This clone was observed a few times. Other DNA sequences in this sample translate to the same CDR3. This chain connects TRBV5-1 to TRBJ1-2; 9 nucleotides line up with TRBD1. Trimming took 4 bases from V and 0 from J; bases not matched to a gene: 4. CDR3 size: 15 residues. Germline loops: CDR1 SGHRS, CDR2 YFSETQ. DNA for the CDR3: TGCGCCAGCAGCCCGGGGGACAGGGCTAACTATGGCTACACCTTC. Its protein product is CASSPGDRANYGYTF.

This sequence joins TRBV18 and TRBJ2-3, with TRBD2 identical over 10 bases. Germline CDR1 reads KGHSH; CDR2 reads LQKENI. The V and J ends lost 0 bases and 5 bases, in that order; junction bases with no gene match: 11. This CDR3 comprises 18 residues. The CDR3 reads CASSPPSRAGGLLDTQYF. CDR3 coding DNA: TGTGCCAGCTCACCACCGAGCCGAGCGGGGGGGCTTCTAGATACGCAGTATTTT.

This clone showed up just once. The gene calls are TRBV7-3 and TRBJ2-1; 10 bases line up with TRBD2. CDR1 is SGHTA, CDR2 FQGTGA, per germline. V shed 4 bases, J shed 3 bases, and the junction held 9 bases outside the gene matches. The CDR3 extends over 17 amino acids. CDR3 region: CASSSSKLAGLYNEQFF. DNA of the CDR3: TGTGCCAGCAGCTCTTCCAAACTAGCGGGACTCTACAATGAGCAGTTCTTC.